One and the same sample provided the 13 T cell receptor beta chains below, sequenced in a study of T cells in localized non-small cell lung cancer. Sequencing used immunoSEQ multiplex PCR; TCRdb keeps in-frame clones, though not all of them. The sample shows about 60,000 clones, roughly 90% of them seen only once. The specimen was peripheral blood, collected before any cancer treatment. The source of these receptors is a woman between 40 and 69 years old with stage I lung adenocarcinoma.

The rearrangement joins TRBV19 to TRBJ1-2, with D possibly matching TRBD1 (6 bases). Germline V gene data show CDR1 as LNHDA and CDR2 as SQIVND (reference sequence). Deletions cut 3 bases from V and 2 bases from J, with 13 bases between. The CDR3 has 15 residues. CDR3 in DNA: TGTGCCAGTAGTATTTTGGGGACATCAAACTATGGCTACACCTTC. Protein sequence: CASSILGTSNYGYTF.

The chain uses TRBV7-6 and TRBJ2-2, with 7 positions matching TRBD2. V lost 2 bases and J lost 0; bases outside the gene matches: 6. The CDR3 loop spans 17 amino acids. Germline V gene data show CDR1 as SGHVS and CDR2 as FNYEAQ. CDR3 nucleotides: TGTGCCAGCAGCTTAAGAGCGGGGTCTACGAACACCGGGGAGCTGTTTTTT. Translation gives CASSLRAGSTNTGELFF.

The V call is TRBV2, the J call TRBJ2-3; weak D call: TRBD2 (6 bases). There are 16 residues in the CDR3. The V gene's germline CDR1 is SNHLY and CDR2 FYNNEI. Between the trimmed V and J ends, which lost 0 bases and 1 base, there was a span of 11 bases. CDR3: CASSEAPGLRTDTQYF. The DNA for the CDR3 is TGTGCCAGCAGTGAAGCGCCGGGACTTCGCACAGATACGCAGTATTTT.

In its sample, this clone was seen a few times. This chain connects TRBV6-4 to TRBJ1-1, with D possibly TRBD1 on 5 matching bases. V lost 5 bases and J 4 bases, leaving 14 bases between the germline ends. Germline V gives CDR1 MRHNA, CDR2 SNTAGT. CDR3 size: 14 residues. Here the CDR3 reads CASSPQLGATEAFF. DNA for the CDR3: TGTGCCAGCAGTCCACAGCTTGGGGCCACTGAAGCTTTCTTT.

The chain carries TRBV29-1 and TRBJ1-1; TRBD1 matches 8 bases. J lost 1 base, V lost 4 bases, and 5 bases had no gene match. Germline V lookup: CDR1 SQVTM, CDR2 ANQGSEA. CDR3 length equals 14 residues. CDR3 sequence (DNA): TGCAGCGTTGCAGGGGGCGCGGGGAACACTGAAGCTTTCTTT. This encodes CSVAGGAGNTEAFF. Variable domain in full (rest from reference TRBV29-1 and TRBJ1-1): SAVISQKPSRDICQRGTSLTIQCQVDSQVTMMFWYRQQPGQSLTLIATANQGSEATYESGFVIDKFPISRPNLTFSTLTVSNMSPEDSSIYLCSVAGGAGNTEAFFGQGTRLTVV.

The genes are TRBV4-2 and TRBJ2-1; D gene unclear. V was shortened by 2 bases and J by 5 bases, with 4 bases between the two germline ends. Germline-derived CDR1 and CDR2 are LGHNA and YNFKEQ. There are 12 residues in the CDR3. DNA of the CDR3: TGTGCCAGCAGCCAACTGGACAATGAGCAGTTCTTC. Its translation is CASSQLDNEQFF.

The chain joins TRBV6-1 to TRBJ1-2; D remains unclear. CDR1 MNHNS and CDR2 SASEGT come from the germline V gene. This CDR3 contains 12 residues. V lost 7 bases and J lost 8, with 14 bases in between. The CDR3 sequence: CASIDRANGYTF. DNA of the CDR3: TGTGCCAGCATCGATCGAGCCAACGGCTACACCTTC.

The chain employs TRBV18 and TRBJ1-5, with 9 bases aligning to TRBD1. V lost 2 bases to trimming and J lost 9 bases; unmatched junction nucleotides: 2. The CDR3 loop spans 13 amino acids. The germline gives CDR1 KGHSH, CDR2 LQKENI. The CDR3: CASSPGQGRPQHF. For the CDR3, the DNA is TGTGCCAGCTCACCAGGACAGGGGCGGCCCCAGCATTTT.

The chain carries TRBV18 and TRBJ1-4, with a possible D match to TRBD1 (6 bases). This CDR3 is built from 13 residues. Germline loops: CDR1 KGHSH, CDR2 LQKENI. Trimming left V 3 bases short and J 6 bases short, with 8 bases between. The CDR3 sequence is CASSPKGDEKLFF. The CDR3 bases are TGTGCCAGCTCACCGAAGGGGGATGAAAAACTGTTTTTT. The full variable domain, completed using reference TRBV18 and TRBJ1-4, is NAGVMQNPRHLVRRRGQEARLRCSPMKGHSHVYWYRQLPEEGLKFMVYLQKENIIDESGMPKERFSAEFPKEGPSILRIQQVVRGDSAAYFCASSPKGDEKLFFGSGTQLSVL.

The rearrangement links TRBV6-4 to TRBJ2-3; TRBD1 might be the D (7 bases). The CDR3 covers 16 residues. The germline gives CDR1 MRHNA, CDR2 SNTAGT. Trimming pared 3 bases from V and 3 bases from J, leaving 16 bases between. Written as DNA, the CDR3 is TGTGCCAGCAGTGAATTTCAGGGGGGAGCAACAGATACGCAGTATTTT. It is translated as CASSEFQGGATDTQYF.

The chain couples TRBV11-2 to TRBJ2-2, with D uncertain. V gave up 3 bases and J gave up 0 bases, with 2 bases separating them. The CDR3 is 13 residues long. CDR1 SGHAT and CDR2 FQNNGV come from the germline V gene. CDR3 residues: CASSFSNTGELFF. The DNA for the CDR3 is TGTGCCAGCAGCTTCTCGAACACCGGGGAGCTGTTTTTT.

The gene calls are TRBV7-3 and TRBJ1-1; TRBD1 is a possible D gene (5 bases). The germline V gene has CDR1 SGHTA and CDR2 FQGTGA. The CDR3 totals 14 residues. Trimming took off 5 bases at V and 0 bases at J, with 10 bases between the two ends. CDR3 sequence: CASSPGTVNTEAFF. CDR3 DNA: TGTGCCAGCAGCCCCGGGACGGTGAACACTGAAGCTTTCTTT.

The V gene is TRBV11-1, the J gene TRBJ2-2; 11 nucleotides align to TRBD2. V lost 5 bases and J lost 1; bases outside the gene matches: 3. Looked up from germline, CDR1 is SGHAT and CDR2 is FQDESV (reference sequence). There are 16 residues in the CDR3. The chain's CDR3 is CASSPGTSGNTGELFF. CDR3 nucleotide sequence: TGTGCCAGCAGCCCGGGGACTAGCGGGAACACCGGGGAGCTGTTTTTT.